This T cell receptor (beta chain) was identified in a study of ipilimumab plus nivolumab after autologous stem cell transplantation (dated by TCRdb to the early 2020s). Background on the whole study: The median number of doses that trial patients received was four or five for ipilimumab and under ten for nivolumab. Fewer than 40 patients made up the trial's intent-to-treat population. Primary refractory and relapsed disease were included in the DLBCL cohort, with 18-month progression-free survival of roughly 89% and 26%, respectively. Patients with high-risk diffuse large B cell lymphoma, mature T cell lymphoma, or multiple myeloma undergoing autologous transplant were enrolled in the trial.

The library was generated by the immunoSEQ multiplex PCR assay. Here the immuneACCESS table is served through TCRdb, limited to in-frame sequences with V and J called. Missing clones are a known gap in these copies; in checked studies unresolved V genes cover under half, and the rest lacks a known reason. The sample has about 83,000 clones on record, 83% of them singletons. The ten most abundant clones make up approximately 2.2% of the sample. About this clone itself: Its antigen is not yet known. It has no much larger one-base neighbor in the sample; base qualities were not kept.

Starting 14 to 28 days after the autologous transplant, patients began checkpoint therapy, which included ipilimumab at 1 mg/kg intravenously on day 1 of selected weeks. Patients received nivolumab at 3 mg/kg intravenously on day 1 of weeks 1, 4, 7, 10, and every two weeks through week 26. The study was a Phase Ib clinical trial testing combined checkpoint inhibition with ipilimumab and nivolumab as consolidation after autologous stem cell transplantation. Study-level results and caveats: Combined checkpoint inhibition as post-transplant consolidation was concluded by the authors to appear tolerable. Per the authors, a biologic rationale for further study of the post-transplant checkpoint inhibition approach was offered by T cell receptor repertoire, regulatory T cell phenotype and gut microbiota profiles.

The CDR3, from cysteine to phenylalanine, totals 13 residues. CDR3 DNA is the only sequence kept; it has 39 bases, read in frame from the first base. Trimming removed 7 bases from V and 0 bases from J, leaving 9 bases between the germline ends. CDR1 and CDR2, looked up from the germline V gene, are SNHLY and FYNNEI. The sequence is built from TRBV2 and TRBJ1-1, with the D gene not clear enough to name. The sequence derives from a male donor with diffuse large B-cell lymphoma. The input for sequencing was PBMCs, taken in a trial of ipilimumab plus nivolumab as post-transplant consolidation. The CDR3 protein: CASMAELNTEAFF. The nucleotide sequence reads as follows: TGTGCCAGCATGGCGGAATTGAACACTGAAGCTTTCTTT.